This TCR beta chain stems from a study of T cells of healthy individuals (dated by TCRdb to 2017 to 2018). The library was generated by 5' RACE. Reads for this sample came from an Illumina MiSeq. TCRdb applied fastp at Q25 and MiXCR to the public reads, then kept only in-frame beta chains. Identical CDR3 proteins give one entry, which carries the most common genes and DNA. Recorded for this sample are about 63,000 distinct CDR3 sequences; roughly 15% of them occurred a single time. Around 4.6% of the sample is taken by the ten largest. This clonotype was seen ten or more times. It has no known antigen specificity. Per-base qualities were not stored, and no clone one base away is much larger. The CDR3 covers 17 residues, taking in both the cysteine and the phenylalanine. Only the CDR3 region is kept as DNA, spanning 51 bases read in frame from base 1. Relative to germline, V is 2 bases shorter and J is 2 bases shorter, with 17 bases between their ends.

The chain is made from TRBV12-3 or TRBV12-4 and TRBJ2-3; the D gene is perhaps TRBD1, from 6 matching bases. This TCR was sampled from a human donor in good health. The CDR3 protein: CASSLHDRRILTDTQYF. The DNA is as follows: TGTGCCAGCAGTTTACACGACAGGCGGATTCTCACAGATACGCAGTATTTT.